The rows below give T cell receptor beta chains drawn from one sample of a study of brain T cells in children with intractable seizures. Sequenced by immunoSEQ multiplex PCR; TCRdb stores in-frame clones only, minus some. Counted here are approximately 330,000 clones, about 93% occurring once; the ten biggest clones make up 5.7%. The sequencing here drew on peripheral blood, taken roughly 5 months after surgery. These TCRs come from a boy younger than two with tuberous sclerosis and intractable seizures. Each CDR3 is given with its conserved first and last residue.

TRBJ2-7,TRBV3-1/TRBV3-2,CASSQWTSYEQYF
TRBJ1-6,TRBV28,CASTTASVGNSPLHF
TRBJ2-1,TRBV6-6,CASSGPTGTYNEQFF
TRBJ1-2,TRBV19,CATLWGGYTF
TRBJ2-6,TRBV11-2,CASSLGRNSGANVLTF
TRBJ2-7,TRBV15,CATSREGRPRGEQYF
TRBJ2-7,TRBV5-1,CASSLAARSYEQYF
TRBJ1-5,TRBV27,CASSLSGDGNQPQHF
TRBJ1-2,TRBV3-1/TRBV3-2,CASSQDVGQGVRYTF
TRBJ2-7,TRBV14,CASSQDRRYGQYF
TRBJ2-5,TRBV5-1,CASSLVAGGQETQYF
TRBJ2-7,TRBV4-1,CASSQREKVDEQYF
TRBJ1-2,TRBV18,CASSQDRVTYGYTF
TRBJ1-6,TRBV3-1/TRBV3-2,CASSQEDRADSPLHF
TRBJ2-1,TRBV19,CASSTDAYNEQFF
TRBJ2-7,TRBV24-1,CATSDRDRDNEQYF
TRBJ2-3,TRBV7-6,CASSLVVRPSTDTQYF
TRBJ2-2,TRBV29-1,CSVRDQDTNTGELFF
TRBJ1-4,TRBV14,CASSPRLVWATNEKLFF
TRBJ2-5,TRBV5-6,CASSLFSRGATRKETQYF
TRBJ2-1,TRBV12-3/TRBV12-4,CASSLKGYEQFF
TRBJ2-5,TRBV20-1,CSASQGAWETQYF
TRBJ1-1,TRBV5-4,CASSLWGQGTENTEAFF
TRBJ2-7,TRBV19,CASSIMVGAPYEQYF
TRBJ2-1,TRBV11-2,CATRTGKGRTYNEQFF
TRBJ2-1,TRBV7-2,CASSLTKVNRDAYNEQFF
TRBJ2-6,TRBV7-6,CASSSLSPTFISGANVLTF
TRBJ2-2,TRBV24-1,CATRQGGTGELFF
TRBJ1-1,TRBV7-7,CASSSTVNTEAFF
TRBJ1-2,TRBV5-8,CASSATRTLDRRSHGYTF
TRBJ1-6,TRBV2,CASSLGGTGPRNSPLHF
TRBJ2-7,TRBV20-1,CSGSPNYEQYF
TRBJ2-1,TRBV7-2,CASSLVAGEGEQFF
TRBJ2-7,TRBV27,CASSLTAAGSYEQYF
TRBJ2-4,TRBV15,CATSRVGDRGRGDIQYF
TRBJ2-1,TRBV6-5,CASILRDRGYNEQFF
TRBJ1-5,TRBV7-2,CASTPAREQPQHF
TRBJ2-1,TRBV4-1,CASSQEPGLAGGPLYNEQFF
TRBJ2-4,TRBV6-5,CASRGGNIQYF
TRBJ1-1,TRBV7-9,CASSLGGLNTEAFF
TRBJ1-4,TRBV11-2,CASSFPGRGTNEKLFF
TRBJ2-2,TRBV5-1,CASSLGQNTGELFF
TRBJ1-5,TRBV2,CASTNGQGNQPQHF
TRBJ2-5,TRBV15,CATSSHLETQYF
TRBJ2-7,TRBV5-5,CASSLDLSGWFEQYF
TRBJ1-6,TRBV9,CASSVGDRAKNDYNSPLHF
TRBJ1-5,TRBV13,CASSLGAGISNQPQHF
TRBJ1-3,TRBV6-6,CASSIDRVSGNTIYF
TRBJ2-6,TRBV19,CATTGVYQLGANVLTF
TRBJ1-3,TRBV9,CASSVTGNTIYF
TRBJ1-5,TRBV27,CASRQGGNQPQHF
TRBJ1-2,TRBV19,CASSHLRTGEANYGYTF
TRBJ2-7,TRBV4-2,CASSQEIGGSYDVQYF
TRBJ2-5,TRBV7-2,CASSFRSGRWETQYF
TRBJ1-6,TRBV30,CAWSRSSYNSPLHF